A selection of T cell receptor beta chains follows, all from one sample in a study of T-cell memory formation after mild COVID-19. Via MiXCR, TCRdb re-called the 5' RACE reads, giving one row per CDR3 protein. The table shows roughly 300,000 distinct CDR3 sequences, with roughly an eighth occurring only once. The sequencing input was PBMCs or a T cell subset sorted from them (not recorded which). The source is a man aged 18 to 30 who had mild COVID-19 (a few samples of this study predate the infection). Cell type and time point are not known. The CDR3 runs from the conserved cysteine through the conserved F or W. D genes are given only for firm matches. Where a row states a size, it is once, few, many or the class of an expanded clone; other rows omit it.

V,J,D,size,CDR3,DNA
TRBV6-5,TRBJ1-6,TRBD1,few,CASSRQGGNSPLHF,TGTGCCAGCAGCCGACAGGGTGGCAATTCACCCCTCCACTTT
TRBV3-1,TRBJ2-7,TRBD1,.,CASSDPGQSYEQYF,TGTGCCAGCAGCGACCCGGGACAGAGTTACGAGCAGTACTTC
TRBV7-2,TRBJ2-1,.,few,CASSLAFGAVNEQFF,TGTGCCAGCAGCTTAGCTTTCGGGGCTGTCAATGAGCAGTTCTTC
TRBV20-1,TRBJ2-1,TRBD1,few,CSARGDRGELNEQFF,TGCAGTGCTAGGGGAGACAGGGGGGAACTCAATGAGCAGTTCTTC
TRBV7-2,TRBJ1-2,.,many,CASSLGTPPSNYGYTF,TGTGCCAGCAGCCTCGGGACACCCCCATCAAACTATGGCTACACCTTC
TRBV7-2,TRBJ2-2,TRBD2,.,CASSVPVGGYGELFF,TGTGCCAGCAGCGTTCCGGTGGGGGGGTACGGGGAGCTGTTTTTT
TRBV4-1,TRBJ1-4,.,.,CASSQAVVGGPEKLFF,TGCGCCAGCAGCCAAGCCGTTGTTGGGGGGCCTGAAAAACTGTTTTTT
TRBV6-5,TRBJ2-5,TRBD1,.,CASSYQDRGWETQYF,TGTGCCAGCAGTTACCAGGACAGGGGATGGGAGACCCAGTACTTC
TRBV7-6,TRBJ2-5,.,few,CASSFRGWETQYF,TGTGCCAGCAGCTTCCGGGGGTGGGAGACCCAGTACTTC
TRBV14,TRBJ2-5,.,.,CASSHRQTQETQYF,TGTGCCAGCAGCCACAGACAAACTCAAGAGACCCAGTACTTC
TRBV7-2,TRBJ2-7,.,.,CASSLALSQTYEQYF,TGTGCCAGCAGCTTAGCGCTTAGCCAGACCTACGAGCAGTACTTC
TRBV5-4,TRBJ1-1,.,.,CASSLARQGLNTEAFF,TGTGCCAGCAGCTTGGCCCGTCAGGGTCTGAACACTGAAGCTTTCTTT
TRBV7-2,TRBJ2-2,.,few,CASSQIVSGELFF,TGTGCCAGCAGCCAAATAGTATCCGGGGAGCTGTTTTTT